This T cell receptor beta chain was captured in a study of blood T cell repertoires in COVID-19. Study as a whole: T cells, B-cell-depleted T cells, or PBMCs provided the cDNA or gDNA that served as material.

This CDR3 is built from 15 residues. The germline V gene has CDR1 LGHDT and CDR2 YNNKEL (reference sequence). V lost 5 bases and J 8 bases, leaving 18 bases between the germline ends. Repertoires were generated with immunoSEQ multiplex PCR, while TCRdb's copy carries only in-frame clones and drops some. Among 200,000 to 250,000 clones listed, roughly 85% were seen once. The gene calls are TRBV3-1 (or the pseudogene TRBV3-2) and TRBJ1-4; tentatively, D is TRBD1 (6 bases). What was sequenced was peripheral blood. This sequence was found in a man aged 50 to 60 with COVID-19, enrolled during active disease. The chain's CDR3 is CASSAGTPGREKLFF. The CDR3, as DNA: TGTGCCAGCAGCGCTGGGACACCCGGGAGGGAAAAACTGTTTTTT.